These 20 T cell receptor beta chains came from one sample sequenced in a study of T cell repertoires in cytomegalovirus infection. These receptors' antigens are unknown. TCRdb passed the reads through MiXCR, listing each CDR3 protein once. The sample includes approximately 990,000 distinct CDR3 sequences, less than 35% of them seen just once. This material consisted of cultured CD8+ T cells from PBMCs, taken from culture after CMV antigen stimulation. The receptor source for this set is a human donor in good health (CMV status not recorded). Some clones in this sample may be carry-over from other donors' samples.

This clonotype has a handful of counts. This rearrangement joins TRBV10-3 to TRBJ2-3, with D maybe TRBD2 (6 bases). In germline, CDR1 is ENHRY, CDR2 SYGVKD. V lost 4 bases and J 4 bases, leaving 15 bases between the germline ends. This CDR3 has 15 amino acids. CDR3 sequence (DNA): TGTGCCATCAGTGGAAAGGAGGGGCCAGCAGATACGCAGTATTTT. This translates into CAISGKEGPADTQYF.

V usage is TRBV11-1 and J usage is TRBJ2-5, with 8 bases aligning to TRBD1. V trimming: 5 bases; J trimming: 4 bases; junction bases outside the gene matches: 24. The CDR3 has 20 amino acids. Germline CDR1 and CDR2: SGHAT and FQDESV (reference sequence). Written as DNA, the CDR3 is TGTGCCAGCAGCCGGGGCGTCTGGACAGGGCCCCCCGGTTCGTCAGAGACCCAGTACTTC. It codes for CASSRGVWTGPPGSSETQYF.

The V gene is TRBV7-6, the J gene TRBJ1-1, with 7 bases matching TRBD1. V gave up 5 bases and J gave up 4 bases; unmatched junction bases: 4. The V gene's germline CDR1 is SGHVS and CDR2 FNYEAQ. The CDR3 covers 13 residues. The CDR3 coding sequence is TGTGCCAGCAGCGGCAGGGGGGTCACTGAAGCTTTCTTT. Protein: CASSGRGVTEAFF.

The rearrangement joins TRBV29-1 to TRBJ2-3; 10 bases line up with TRBD2. CDR1 and CDR2 from the germline V gene are SQVTM and ANQGSEA. The CDR3 spans 15 residues. Germline trimming cut 6 bases from V and 0 bases from J; bases unmatched to any gene: 6. CDR3 residues: CSVAGTSASTDTQYF. The CDR3 coding sequence is TGCAGCGTAGCCGGGACTAGCGCCAGCACAGATACGCAGTATTTT.

J is TRBJ2-3 and V is TRBV27; no clear D. The CDR3 is made up of 18 amino acids. Trimming cost V 6 bases and J 1 base, with 23 bases left between them. Germline values: CDR1 MNHEY, CDR2 SMNVEV (reference sequence). The CDR3 protein is CASSMLRPYPVGTDTQYF. In nucleotides, the CDR3 is TGTGCCAGCAGCATGCTTCGGCCTTATCCTGTGGGCACAGATACGCAGTATTTT.

V is TRBV6-5 and J is TRBJ2-1; perhaps TRBD1 as D (6 bases). The CDR3 extends over 18 amino acids. V was clipped by 7 bases and J by 0 bases, with 22 bases between them. Per the germline V gene, CDR1 is MNHEY and CDR2 is SVGAGI. This CDR3 is CASTPGLGALSSYNEQFF. Here the CDR3 DNA reads TGTGCCAGCACCCCTGGGTTGGGGGCCCTGAGCTCCTACAATGAGCAGTTCTTC.

This clonotype was seen a few times. The chain carries TRBV6-6 and TRBJ1-3, with D unresolved. The CDR3 has 14 residues. Germline CDR1 MNHNY, CDR2 SVGAGI (reference sequence). Trimming pared 7 bases from V and 0 bases from J, leaving 10 bases between. CDR3 sequence reads: CASTPRTSGNTIYF. In DNA form, the CDR3 reads TGTGCCAGCACACCACGGACCTCTGGAAACACCATATATTTT.

This clonotype was observed a handful of times. The V and J genes are TRBV6-6 and TRBJ1-2; 7 nucleotides match TRBD1. The V gene end was trimmed by 6 bases and the J gene end by 4 bases; junction bases not matched to a gene: 8. From germline, CDR1 is MNHNY and CDR2 SVGAGI (reference sequence). The CDR3 covers 14 residues. For the CDR3, the DNA is TGTGCCAGCAGCTCGACAGGGAATGGCTATGGCTACACCTTC. The encoded protein is CASSSTGNGYGYTF.

To note about this clonotype: Possible read error: a much larger clone is one base away. The chain joins TRBV7-8 to TRBJ2-7, with TRBD1 identical over 12 bases. V lost 5 bases, J lost 5 bases, and 10 bases stayed unmatched. This CDR3 has 16 amino acids. Per the germline V gene, CDR1 is SGHVS and CDR2 is FQNEAQ. The CDR3 protein is CASSRDRGRLKHEQYV. CDR3 nucleotide sequence: TGTGCCAGCAGCCGGGACAGGGGGCGTTTGAAGCACGAGCAGTACGTC.

This clonotype was recorded many times. The chain recombines TRBV10-3 with TRBJ1-3; TRBD1 is a possible D gene (5 bases). The germline CDR1 and CDR2 sequences are ENHRY and SYGVKD. The CDR3 is 18 amino acids. Trimming took 7 bases from V and 0 from J, leaving 22 bases between them. For the CDR3, the DNA is TGTGCCATCAAGGGCCAGACGGTCGACAGAGCCTCTGGAAACACCATATATTTT. Protein product: CAIKGQTVDRASGNTIYF.

The rearrangement links TRBV5-6 to TRBJ2-1; 10 bases are shared with TRBD2. The trim removed 3 bases at V and 7 bases at J, leaving 10 bases unmatched. The CDR3 length is 16 residues. The germline CDR1 and CDR2 sequences are SGHDT and YYEEEE. DNA of the CDR3: TGTGCCAGCAGCTGGAAAGGACTAGCGGCTACAAATGAGCAGTTCTTC. Its translation: CASSWKGLAATNEQFF.

This clonotype was observed a few times. The chain couples TRBV6-6 to TRBJ1-4, with 11 bases fitting TRBD1. Trimming at V came to 6 bases and at J to 6 bases, leaving 6 bases not matched to a gene. Germline CDR1 MNHNY, CDR2 SVGAGI (reference sequence). This CDR3 region has 15 residues. The CDR3 is CASRVPGQGDEKLFF. Here the CDR3 DNA reads TGTGCCAGCAGAGTGCCGGGACAGGGGGATGAAAAACTGTTTTTT.

On this clonotype: A read error may account for a junction end that differs from germline. The chain combines TRBV15 with TRBJ2-3, with D unclear. This CDR3 region has 17 residues. CDR1 is LNHNV and CDR2 is YYDKDF in the germline V gene (reference sequence). CDR3 nucleotide sequence: TGTGTCACCAGCAGAACGTCCGACGGTCGAAGCACAGATACGCAGTATTTT. This encodes CVTSRTSDGRSTDTQYF.

This clonotype has more than one count but fewer than ten. The chain combines TRBV10-2 with TRBJ1-6, with no clear D. Germline V lookup: CDR1 WSHSY, CDR2 SAAADI. V shed 2 bases and J shed 0 bases, with 8 bases lying between them. The CDR3 has 16 residues. The CDR3 protein is CASSELRSSYNSPLHF. CDR3 in DNA: TGCGCCAGCAGTGAGCTCCGTAGCTCCTATAATTCACCCCTCCACTTT.

The chain has TRBV4-1 and TRBJ1-1; D is uncertain. This CDR3 has 12 amino acids. The germline V gene has CDR1 MGHRA and CDR2 YSYEKL. The ends were cut back, 8 bases at V and 6 bases at J, with 13 bases in the middle. The CDR3 DNA is TGCGCCAGCGCCGACGGCGGCCCTGAAGCTTTCTTT. This encodes CASADGGPEAFF.

The chain recombines TRBV3-1 with TRBJ1-1, with TRBD1 matching 7 bases. Germline CDR1 and CDR2: LGHDT and YNNKEL (reference sequence). This CDR3 contains 16 residues. With 0 bases clipped from V and 4 bases from J, the junction kept 8 bases outside the gene matches. CDR3 residues: CASSQEGNRGGTEAFF. DNA for the CDR3: TGTGCCAGCAGCCAAGAAGGGAACAGGGGAGGCACTGAAGCTTTCTTT.

This clonotype was found once. A much larger clone differs by one base, so this may be a read error. J is TRBJ2-1 and V is TRBV7-2; the match to TRBD2 covers 8 bases. The CDR3 totals 17 residues. CDR1 and CDR2 from the germline V gene are SGHTA and FQGNSA. CDR3 sequence reads: CANSFPPEVAGWNEQFF. CDR3 sequence (DNA): TGTGCCAACAGCTTCCCCCCTGAGGTAGCGGGGTGGAATGAGCAGTTCTTC.

This chain joins TRBV6-2 or TRBV6-3 and TRBJ2-7; 7 bases are shared with TRBD1. CDR3 length: 11 amino acids. The V segment lost 0 bases and the J segment 11 bases; nucleotides outside the gene matches: 1. Germline CDR1 reads MNHEY; CDR2 reads SVGEGT. The CDR3 reads CASSYSGQKYF. As DNA, the CDR3 is TGTGCCAGCAGTTACTCGGGACAGAAGTACTTC.

This clonotype was counted only a few times. This sequence joins TRBV28 and TRBJ1-2, with 7 nucleotides matching TRBD1. CDR1 MDHEN and CDR2 SYDVKM come from the germline V gene. V lost 10 bases, J lost 1 base, and 15 bases stayed unmatched. The CDR3 covers 16 residues. CDR3 DNA sequence: TGTGCCACCATAGTCCATCAACAGGGGATTAACTATGGCTACACCTTC. This sequence encodes CATIVHQQGINYGYTF.

At least ten counts were recorded for this clonotype. The rearrangement joins TRBV2 to TRBJ2-7, with TRBD1 matching over 7 bases. Germline V gives CDR1 SNHLY, CDR2 FYNNEI. The junction had 2 bases not matched to a gene; V was cut back by 6 bases and J by 3 bases. This CDR3 region has 12 residues. The CDR3 DNA reads TGTGCCAGCAGAGGGACAGTCTACGAGCAGTACTTC. Its protein is CASRGTVYEQYF.